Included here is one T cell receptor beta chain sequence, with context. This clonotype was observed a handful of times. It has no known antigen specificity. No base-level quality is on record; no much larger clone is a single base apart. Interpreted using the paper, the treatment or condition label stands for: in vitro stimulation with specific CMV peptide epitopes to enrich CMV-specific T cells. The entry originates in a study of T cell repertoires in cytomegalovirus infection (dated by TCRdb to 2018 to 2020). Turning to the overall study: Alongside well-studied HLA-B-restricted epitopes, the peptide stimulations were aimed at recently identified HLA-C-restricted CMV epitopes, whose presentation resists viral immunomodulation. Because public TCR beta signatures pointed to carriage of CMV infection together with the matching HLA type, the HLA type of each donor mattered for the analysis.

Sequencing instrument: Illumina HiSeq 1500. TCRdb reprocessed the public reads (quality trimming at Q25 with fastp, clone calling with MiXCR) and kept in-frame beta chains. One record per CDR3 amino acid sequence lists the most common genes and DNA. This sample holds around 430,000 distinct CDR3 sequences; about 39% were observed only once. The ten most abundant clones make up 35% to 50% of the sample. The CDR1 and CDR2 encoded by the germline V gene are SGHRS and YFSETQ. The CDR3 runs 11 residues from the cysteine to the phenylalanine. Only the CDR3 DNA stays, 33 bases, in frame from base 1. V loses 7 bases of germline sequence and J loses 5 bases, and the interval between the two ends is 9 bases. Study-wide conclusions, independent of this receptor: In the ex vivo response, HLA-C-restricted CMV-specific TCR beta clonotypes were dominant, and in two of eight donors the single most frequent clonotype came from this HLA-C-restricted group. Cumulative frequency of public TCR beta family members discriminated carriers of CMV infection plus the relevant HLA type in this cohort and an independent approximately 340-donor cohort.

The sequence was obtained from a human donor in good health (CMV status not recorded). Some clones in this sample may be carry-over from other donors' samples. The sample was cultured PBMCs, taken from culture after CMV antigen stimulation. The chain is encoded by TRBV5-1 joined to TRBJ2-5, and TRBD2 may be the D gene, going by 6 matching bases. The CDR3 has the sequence CASGGTETQYF. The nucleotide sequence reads TGCGCCAGCGGGGGGACGGAGACCCAGTACTTC. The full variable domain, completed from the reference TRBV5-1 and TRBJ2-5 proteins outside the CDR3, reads KAGVTQTPRYLIKTRGQQVTLSCSPISGHRSVSWYQQTPGQGLQFLFEYFSETQRNKGNFPGRFSGRQFSNSRSEMNVSTLELGDSALYLCASGGTETQYFGPGTRLLVL.